The present T cell receptor beta chain was sequenced within a study of tumor and adjacent non-tumor tissue in lung cancer. The template was RNA from unsorted bulk tissue. Chemotherapy-naive patients with new lung cancer underwent thoracic surgery in China, August–late 2014. V lost 7 bases, J lost 4 bases, and 7 bases stayed unmatched. This CDR3 has 14 amino acids. Germline CDR1 reads SGHAT; CDR2 reads FQNNGV. General study findings and limits: Top 100 clones took a larger repertoire share in normal lung. Tumor tissue had significantly higher TCR diversity than normal lung.

In its sample, this clonotype was seen a few times. Its antigen remains unknown. This may be a read error: a much more frequent sequence differs by one nucleotide. A modified ARM-PCR protocol with three rounds of nested PCR amplified TCRbeta. TCRdb called the multiplex PCR reads again in MiXCR, with one record for every CDR3 protein. This table has approximately 120,000 distinct CDR3 sequences, approximately 66% appearing once. Sequenced: lung tumor tissue. This sequence was found in a man between 25 and 39 years old with non-small cell lung cancer. This chain links TRBV11-2 with TRBJ1-3; 7 bases are shared with TRBD1. CDR3 in DNA: TGTGCCAGCACCTCGACAGGGTCCGGAAACACCATATATTTT. Translating gives CASTSTGSGNTIYF.